The rows below give T cell receptor beta chains drawn from one sample of a study of technical replicates of blood from a handful of donors. Clones were read by immunoSEQ multiplex PCR, and TCRdb kept only the in-frame ones, dropping some. The data hold roughly 80,000 clones, with about 94% observed a single time. The sequenced sample consisted of T cells isolated from PBMCs. The receptor source for this set is a human donor in good health. Both conserved end residues are part of each CDR3. Fields, in order: J gene, V gene, CDR3 protein.

j_call: TRBJ1-1; v_call: TRBV28; cdr3_aa: CASSPTGTEAFF
j_call: TRBJ2-5; v_call: TRBV6-5; cdr3_aa: CASSYQIQGPQYF
j_call: TRBJ2-3; v_call: TRBV2; cdr3_aa: CASSAIAAHTDTQYF
j_call: TRBJ2-7; v_call: TRBV28; cdr3_aa: CASTLGGTTYEQYF
j_call: TRBJ2-1; v_call: TRBV5-4; cdr3_aa: CASRTDLDGRDEQFF
j_call: TRBJ1-5; v_call: TRBV19; cdr3_aa: CASSMGQWLNQPQHF
j_call: TRBJ2-3; v_call: TRBV19; cdr3_aa: CASSPAQITDTQYF
j_call: TRBJ1-1; v_call: TRBV19; cdr3_aa: CASSWGQNTEAFF
j_call: TRBJ1-4; v_call: TRBV7-9; cdr3_aa: CASSLSGQLNEKLFF
j_call: TRBJ2-7; v_call: TRBV5-1; cdr3_aa: CASSDPGTASYEQYF
j_call: TRBJ1-3; v_call: TRBV30; cdr3_aa: CAWTFREDISGNTIYF
j_call: TRBJ2-5; v_call: TRBV10-3; cdr3_aa: CAISAGTSDGETQYF
j_call: TRBJ2-1; v_call: TRBV20-1; cdr3_aa: CSARGGHEQFF
j_call: TRBJ1-2; v_call: TRBV19; cdr3_aa: CASIGARRTTF
j_call: TRBJ2-7; v_call: TRBV5-1; cdr3_aa: CASSAGEISYEQYF
j_call: TRBJ1-1; v_call: TRBV14; cdr3_aa: CASSQDRLGAFF
j_call: TRBJ2-5; v_call: TRBV27; cdr3_aa: CASSWGQQETQYF
j_call: TRBJ2-3; v_call: TRBV5-6; cdr3_aa: CASSLVPHYTDTQYF
j_call: TRBJ2-1; v_call: TRBV27; cdr3_aa: CASSYGLYNEQFF
j_call: TRBJ2-3; v_call: TRBV7-3; cdr3_aa: CASSLSRLAGDTQYF
j_call: TRBJ1-3; v_call: TRBV7-9; cdr3_aa: CASSEGRVFLGNTIYF
j_call: TRBJ2-5; v_call: TRBV5-1; cdr3_aa: CASSLVLGWRETQYF
j_call: TRBJ2-1; v_call: TRBV9; cdr3_aa: CASSELAGEWNEQFF
j_call: TRBJ2-7; v_call: TRBV14; cdr3_aa: CASSQVGAGDEQYF
j_call: TRBJ2-1; v_call: TRBV5-1; cdr3_aa: CASSLELAGAGEQFF
j_call: TRBJ1-1; v_call: TRBV30; cdr3_aa: CAWSKWGEGLNTEAFF
j_call: TRBJ2-5; v_call: TRBV10-2; cdr3_aa: CASSDGSGQWAQYF
j_call: TRBJ1-2; v_call: TRBV7-8; cdr3_aa: CASGDGRTGPYGYTF
j_call: TRBJ2-7; v_call: TRBV2; cdr3_aa: CARRLSGTGPHEQYF
j_call: TRBJ1-4; v_call: TRBV5-5; cdr3_aa: CASSSGTGNEKLFF
j_call: TRBJ1-1; v_call: TRBV4-3; cdr3_aa: CASSQVTDRGREDTEAFF
j_call: TRBJ1-3; v_call: TRBV30; cdr3_aa: CAWIINRYGNTIYF
j_call: TRBJ2-5; v_call: TRBV6-5; cdr3_aa: CASSYGGIQETQYF
j_call: TRBJ2-7; v_call: TRBV18; cdr3_aa: CASSPSRSSYEQYF
j_call: TRBJ2-2; v_call: TRBV29-1; cdr3_aa: CSVERIRDTGELFF
j_call: TRBJ1-5; v_call: TRBV28; cdr3_aa: CASLRTGVPWPQHF
j_call: TRBJ2-3; v_call: TRBV10-3; cdr3_aa: CAISQLAGGPEDTQYF
j_call: TRBJ1-5; v_call: TRBV6-5; cdr3_aa: CASSFLTGDQPQHF
j_call: TRBJ2-5; v_call: TRBV5-6; cdr3_aa: CASSLGDSRIETQYF
j_call: TRBJ2-7; v_call: TRBV7-2; cdr3_aa: CASSLGGRPYEQYF
j_call: TRBJ2-3; v_call: TRBV6-1; cdr3_aa: CASSERQGLDTQYF
j_call: TRBJ2-1; v_call: TRBV19; cdr3_aa: CASRQGWEQFF
j_call: TRBJ1-2; v_call: TRBV14; cdr3_aa: CASSSTGGFGYTF
j_call: TRBJ2-1; v_call: TRBV27; cdr3_aa: CASSSRNRGAYNEQFF
j_call: TRBJ1-2; v_call: TRBV2; cdr3_aa: CASRAQVSYGYTF
j_call: TRBJ2-2; v_call: TRBV7-2; cdr3_aa: CASSLSGLALSEELFF
j_call: TRBJ2-7; v_call: TRBV4-1; cdr3_aa: CASSQGTGAEQYF
j_call: TRBJ1-2; v_call: TRBV6-5; cdr3_aa: CASSSGQGAFYGYTF
j_call: TRBJ1-2; v_call: TRBV6-5; cdr3_aa: CGIRDRGNGYTF
j_call: TRBJ2-7; v_call: TRBV21-1; cdr3_aa: CASSKAETYEQYF
j_call: TRBJ1-2; v_call: TRBV7-2; cdr3_aa: CASSLARGQGGGYTF
j_call: TRBJ2-3; v_call: TRBV30; cdr3_aa: CAWSVLRDTQYF
j_call: TRBJ2-1; v_call: TRBV6-5; cdr3_aa: CASSRPSGKDNEQFF
j_call: TRBJ2-1; v_call: TRBV11-3; cdr3_aa: CASSAYAGLAPEREQFF
j_call: TRBJ2-5; v_call: TRBV6-5; cdr3_aa: CASSLGTGTQETQYF